Shown below are 3 T cell receptor beta chains from a single sample sequenced in a study of blood T cell repertoires in COVID-19. Clones were read by immunoSEQ multiplex PCR, and TCRdb kept only the in-frame ones, dropping some. The sample yields 380,000 or so clones, roughly 86% seen once. Sample: PBMCs or T cells enriched from blood (not recorded which). The origin of the receptors is a man aged 25-45 years who had recovered from COVID-19.

This chain joins TRBV9 and TRBJ2-3, with D perhaps matching TRBD2 (7 bases). This CDR3 has 19 residues. The germline V gene has CDR1 SGDLS and CDR2 YYNGEE. The V gene lost 4 bases and the J gene lost 2 bases, with 26 bases spanning the gap. CDR3 DNA sequence: TGTGCCAGCAGCCCGAGGGGCGGGGGAGGGGGACTACCCACAGATACGCAGTATTTT. Its translation: CASSPRGGGGGLPTDTQYF. Filled out from reference TRBV9 and TRBJ2-3, the complete variable domain reads DSGVTQTPKHLITATGQRVTLRCSPRSGDLSVYWYQQSLDQGLQFLIQYYNGEERAKGNILERFSAQQFPDLHSELNLSSLELGDSALYFCASSPRGGGGGLPTDTQYFGPGTRLTVL.

The rearrangement joins TRBV5-1 to TRBJ2-5, with 10 bases aligning to TRBD2. Germline values: CDR1 SGHRS, CDR2 YFSETQ. The CDR3 has 15 amino acids. V lost 5 bases and J lost 5; bases outside the gene matches: 9. The CDR3 DNA reads as TGCGCCAGCAGTTCCAGCGGGGGGGCTGGGGAGACCCAGTACTTC. Protein product: CASSSSGGAGETQYF.

This chain links TRBV5-8 with TRBJ2-7; possibly TRBD2 for D (7 bases). Trimming took off 3 bases at V and 13 bases at J, with 20 bases between the two ends. The CDR3 consists of 13 residues. Germline V lookup: CDR1 SGHTS, CDR2 YDEGEE. The CDR3 nucleotides read TGTGCCAGCAGCTCGTCCGACCCTAGGGGGGGATACTTC. Translation gives CASSSSDPRGGYF.